This T cell receptor beta chain was sequenced during a study of OX40 agonist ivuxolimab in advanced cancers. Study outcomes and limitations: There were also nonresponders showing low normalized T-cell clonal expansion.

Sequencing used immunoSEQ multiplex PCR; TCRdb keeps in-frame clones, though not all of them. The sample yields around 80,000 clones, about 80% seen once. V lost 4 bases and J 1 base, leaving 14 bases between the germline ends. Looked up from germline, CDR1 is SGDLS and CDR2 is YYNGEE. The CDR3 loop spans 16 amino acids. Concerning this clone: Antigen specificity is unknown.

V and J are TRBV9 and TRBJ2-2; D gene unclear. The sequenced sample was CD4+ or CD8+ T cells sorted from blood, obtained in a trial of the OX40 agonist ivuxolimab. The receptor comes from an adult with an advanced solid tumor such as melanoma, head and neck, liver or kidney cancer. The CDR3 loop reads CASSPIGVGNTGELFF. For the CDR3, the DNA is TGTGCCAGCAGCCCTATTGGGGTAGGGAACACCGGGGAGCTGTTTTTT.